This TCR beta chain stems from a study of T cells in Graves' hyperthyroidism and ophthalmopathy. Study observations and caveats: Within blood appeared most thyroid clonotypes that had expanded above 0.001. The model made its ophthalmopathy prediction, and onset followed a median approximately 6 months later.

This clonotype was counted a few times. The target antigen is unknown. RNA transcripts were the template for amplifying TCR beta CDR3 regions. HTBI primers drove first-round RT-PCR of the TCR CDR3. TCRdb used MiXCR to reprocess the multiplex PCR reads, holding one entry per CDR3 protein. The sample lists some 600,000 distinct CDR3 sequences, about 15% occurring once. Patients aged 18 to 65 had newly diagnosed hyperthyroidism that had lasted under 2 months. CDR3 length: 15 residues. The germline V gene has CDR1 SGHTA and CDR2 FQGNSA. V lost 1 base and J lost 3, with 12 bases in between. The receptor comes from a woman aged 25-40 years with Graves' hyperthyroidism that later progressed to Graves' ophthalmopathy. The genes are TRBV7-2 and TRBJ1-1; the D is unclear. Sequencing used blood. CDR3 region: CASSLEGLGHTEAFF. For the CDR3, the DNA is TGTGCCAGCAGCTTAGAAGGGCTCGGGCACACTGAAGCTTTCTTT.